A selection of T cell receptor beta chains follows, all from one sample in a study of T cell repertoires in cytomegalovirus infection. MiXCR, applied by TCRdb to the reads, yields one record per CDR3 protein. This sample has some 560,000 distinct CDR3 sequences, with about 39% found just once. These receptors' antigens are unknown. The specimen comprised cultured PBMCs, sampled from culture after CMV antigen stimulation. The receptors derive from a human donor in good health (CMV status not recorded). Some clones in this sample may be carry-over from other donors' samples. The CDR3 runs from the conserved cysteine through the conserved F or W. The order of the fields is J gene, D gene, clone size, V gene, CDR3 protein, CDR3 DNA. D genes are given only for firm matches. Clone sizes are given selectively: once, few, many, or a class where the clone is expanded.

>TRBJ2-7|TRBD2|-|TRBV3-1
CASSRGGAVAYEQYF
TGTGCCAGCTCCCGGGGGGGGGCAGTCGCCTACGAGCAGTACTTC
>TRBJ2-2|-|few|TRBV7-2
CASSLRPLDSYTGELFF
TGTGCCAGCAGCTTACGTCCCCTGGACAGCTACACCGGGGAGCTGTTTTTT
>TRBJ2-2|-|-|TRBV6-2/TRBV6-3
CASSYWNTGELFF
TGTGCCAGCAGTTATTGGAACACCGGGGAGCTGTTTTTT
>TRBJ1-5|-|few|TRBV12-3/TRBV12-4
CASSHGTESWDQHF
TGTGCCAGCAGCCATGGGACGGAATCCTGGGACCAGCATTTT
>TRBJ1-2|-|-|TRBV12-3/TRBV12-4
CASSRAGGALYGYTF
TGTGCCAGCAGTCGGGCCGGGGGGGCTCTCTATGGCTACACCTTC
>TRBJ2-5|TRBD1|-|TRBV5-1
CASSLGQGLKREETQYF
TGCGCCAGCAGCTTGGGACAGGGCCTAAAAAGGGAGGAGACCCAGTACTTC
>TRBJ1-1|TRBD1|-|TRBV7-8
CASSFYAQGVLEAFF
TGTGCCAGCAGCTTCTACGCCCAGGGGGTTCTTGAAGCTTTCTTT
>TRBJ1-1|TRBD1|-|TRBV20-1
CSAERKGALGLLDTEAFF
TGCAGTGCTGAGAGGAAGGGGGCGCTTGGGTTGTTGGACACTGAAGCTTTCTTT
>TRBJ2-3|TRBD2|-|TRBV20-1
CSARELAGSTDTQYF
TGCAGTGCTAGAGAACTAGCGGGGAGCACAGATACGCAGTATTTT
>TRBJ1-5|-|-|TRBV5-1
CASSSEEYQPQHF
TGCGCCAGCAGCTCGGAGGAGTATCAGCCCCAGCATTTT
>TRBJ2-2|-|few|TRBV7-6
CASSLLVGTGELFF
TGTGCCAGCAGCTTACTAGTGGGAACCGGGGAGCTGTTTTTT
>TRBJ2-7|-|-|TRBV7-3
CASSQIGEQYF
TGTGCCAGCAGCCAGATAGGGGAGCAGTACTTC